This TCR beta chain is drawn from a study of blood T cells in healthy people across ages. This CDR3 is 15 amino acids long. Germline CDR1 SGDLS, CDR2 YYNGEE. About this clonotype itself: One end of the junction fails to match germline, which may point to a read error.

Aged about 6 to 95, donors were systemically healthy Caucasians from Russia. Staff drew around 10 milliliters of peripheral blood from each donor. PBMCs were isolated at a quantity of at least 7 million per sample. Primers used in a second PCR of about 7 to 12 cycles were a sample-barcoded 5' primer and a J-beta primer mix. The yield of each sample was at least 3 million CDR3-containing paired-end reads. TCRdb used MiXCR to reprocess the 5' RACE reads, holding one entry per CDR3 protein. The sample shows roughly 900,000 distinct CDR3 sequences, 45% to 50% of them seen only once. This clonotype was sampled from a man between 25 and 39 years old in good health. The chain recombines TRBV9 with TRBJ2-1; TRBD1 aligns across 8 bases. Sequencing input: blood. CDR3 DNA sequence: TGTGCCAGCAGCGTACAGGGGGCCTTCTACAATGGGCAGTTCTTC. The encoded protein is CASSVQGAFYNGQFF.